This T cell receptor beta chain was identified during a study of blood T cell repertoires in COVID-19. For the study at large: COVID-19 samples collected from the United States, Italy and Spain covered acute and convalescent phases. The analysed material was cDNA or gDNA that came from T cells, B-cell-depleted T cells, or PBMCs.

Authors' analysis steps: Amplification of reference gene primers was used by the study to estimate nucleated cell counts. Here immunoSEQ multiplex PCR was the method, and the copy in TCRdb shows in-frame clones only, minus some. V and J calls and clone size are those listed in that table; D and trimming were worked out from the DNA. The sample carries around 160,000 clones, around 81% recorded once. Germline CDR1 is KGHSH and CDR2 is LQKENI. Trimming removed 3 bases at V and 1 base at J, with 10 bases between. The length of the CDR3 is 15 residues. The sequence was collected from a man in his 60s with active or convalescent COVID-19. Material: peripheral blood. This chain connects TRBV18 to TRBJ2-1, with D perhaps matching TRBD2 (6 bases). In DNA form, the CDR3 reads TGTGCCAGCTCACCCGTAGCGGCTTCCTACAATGAGCAGTTCTTC. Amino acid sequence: CASSPVAASYNEQFF.